Each of the 31 T cell receptor beta chains below was sequenced from the same sample in a study of shared clonotypes between healthy human individuals. TCRdb's table, derived via immunoSEQ multiplex PCR, lists solely in-frame clones and lacks some. The table lists about 690,000 clones, 90% of them singletons. The specimen sequenced was memory CD8+ T cells from PBMCs. Noted subset: CD45RO+ cells pooled with CCR7-negative TemRA cells. These receptors all come from a man between 18 and 35 years old in good health. Some clones in this sample may be carry-over from other donors' samples.

The gene calls are TRBV4-3 and TRBJ2-1; D is undetermined. CDR1 is LGHNA, CDR2 YSLEER, per germline. V lost 4 bases and J 3 bases, leaving 10 bases between the germline ends. The CDR3 covers 14 residues. The CDR3 DNA sequence: TGCGCCAGCAGCCCCCACCGGGTCTACAATGAGCAGTTCTTC. Its translation is CASSPHRVYNEQFF.

In DNA form, the CDR3 reads TGTGCCAGCACCCCATCGACTAGCGGGACCTACGAGCAGTACTTC. Encoded protein: CASTPSTSGTYEQYF. This sequence joins TRBV6-1 and TRBJ2-7; 11 bases are shared with TRBD2. The J segment lost 2 bases and the V segment lost 7 bases, leaving 7 bases of the junction unmatched. In germline, CDR1 is MNHNS, CDR2 SASEGT. The CDR3 totals 15 residues.

As regards this clone: Different DNA sequences within this sample yield the same CDR3. The J gene is TRBJ1-5, the V gene TRBV19; no clear D. Trimming removed 1 base at V and 6 bases at J, with 4 bases between. CDR3 length equals 12 residues. Germline V gives CDR1 LNHDA, CDR2 SQIVND (reference sequence). The CDR3 DNA is TGTGCCAGTAGTATAGGGGGTCAGCCCCAGCATTTT. Translating gives CASSIGGQPQHF.

With regard to this clone: The sample carries other DNA sequences with the same CDR3. This sequence joins TRBV7-9 and TRBJ2-3; D gene ambiguous. This CDR3 has 15 residues. V was pared by 5 bases and J by 0 bases, with 12 bases between. Germline CDR1 and CDR2: SEHNR and FQNEAQ (reference sequence). The CDR3 is CASSAPGVSTDTQYF. CDR3 coding DNA: TGTGCCAGCAGCGCCCCAGGAGTTAGCACAGATACGCAGTATTTT.

The V gene is TRBV4-1, the J gene TRBJ2-1, with 10 bases that match TRBD2. The CDR3 loop spans 17 amino acids. The germline V gene encodes CDR1 MGHRA and CDR2 YSYEKL. J gave up 2 bases and V 1 base, and 5 bases lay outside the gene matches. The CDR3 loop is CASSQVLAGVPYNEQFF. Here the CDR3 DNA reads TGCGCCAGCAGCCAAGTTCTAGCGGGAGTCCCCTACAATGAGCAGTTCTTC.

The rearrangement uses TRBV7-9 and TRBJ1-2; D is ambiguous. The germline V gene has CDR1 SEHNR and CDR2 FQNEAQ (reference sequence). The CDR3 loop spans 12 amino acids. V lost 5 bases, J lost 4 bases, and 8 bases lay in between. CDR3 bases: TGTGCCAGCAGCCCCCCCTCCTATGGCTACACCTTC. Its protein is CASSPPSYGYTF.

The chain combines TRBV14 with TRBJ1-5; D gene unclear. Germline CDR1 SGHDN, CDR2 FVKESK. V was pared by 11 bases and J by 6 bases, with 20 bases between. The CDR3 is 14 residues long. Written as DNA, the CDR3 is TGTGCCTCTAACCGCGGGGATCAAGGTCAGCCCCAGCATTTT. Translated: CASNRGDQGQPQHF.

The V call is TRBV7-2, the J call TRBJ1-4; D gene uncertain. V shed 1 base and J shed 6 bases, with 0 bases lying between them. The CDR3 is 11 residues long. Germline V gives CDR1 SGHTA, CDR2 FQGNSA. CDR3 DNA sequence: TGTGCCAGCAGCTTAGATGAAAAACTGTTTTTT. It codes for CASSLDEKLFF.

The table lists this clone with a count of one. This chain joins TRBV9 and TRBJ2-5; the match to TRBD1 covers 9 bases. Germline loops: CDR1 SGDLS, CDR2 YYNGEE. With 4 bases clipped from V and 4 bases from J, the junction kept 11 bases outside the gene matches. The CDR3 runs to 16 residues. Here the CDR3 reads CASSSPGTGRGETQYF. The CDR3 nucleotides are TGTGCCAGCAGCTCGCCCGGGACAGGGAGGGGAGAGACCCAGTACTTC.

The J gene is TRBJ2-1, the V gene TRBV27, with D possibly being TRBD1 (5 bases). The V gene lost 3 bases and the J gene lost 6 bases, with 18 bases spanning the gap. The CDR3 covers 16 residues. Germline V CDR1 and CDR2: MNHEY, SMNVEV (reference sequence). The CDR3 sequence: CASSLFPRVVGNEQFF. As DNA, the CDR3 is TGTGCCAGCAGTTTGTTCCCCAGGGTAGTTGGCAATGAGCAGTTCTTC.

DNA of the CDR3: TGTGCCAGCAGTTATGGGTTGGTCACTGAAGCTTTCTTT. It translates to CASSYGLVTEAFF. The chain employs TRBV27 and TRBJ1-1; no definite D call. Trimming took off 4 bases at V and 4 bases at J, with 10 bases between the two ends. This CDR3 has 13 amino acids. The germline V gene encodes CDR1 MNHEY and CDR2 SMNVEV (reference sequence).

Only one count was recorded for this clone. The chain combines TRBV6-5 with TRBJ2-7; D may correspond to TRBD1 or TRBD2 (5 bases each). V shed 11 bases and J shed 6 bases, with 17 bases lying between them. The CDR3 runs 12 residues. Germline loops: CDR1 MNHEY, CDR2 SVGAGI. CDR3 DNA sequence: TGTGCCCCCCTGGGGGAATTTGCCGAGCAGTACTTC. As protein: CAPLGEFAEQYF.

This chain uses TRBV10-3 with TRBJ2-3; D unresolved. CDR3 length: 15 amino acids. Germline V gene data show CDR1 as ENHRY and CDR2 as SYGVKD. With 0 bases removed from V and 5 bases from J, the gap between germline ends came to 12 bases. The CDR3 nucleotides read TGTGCCATCAGTGAGTCGAAGGTCGTTGAAGATACGCAGTATTTT. It encodes CAISESKVVEDTQYF.

This chain uses TRBV5-6 with TRBJ2-3, with D maybe TRBD2 (6 bases). Deletions cut 8 bases from V and 1 base from J, with 17 bases between. The CDR3 consists of 15 residues. Per germline, CDR1 SGHDT and CDR2 YYEEEE. CDR3 sequence reads: CASNGRGRRTDTQYF. In DNA, the CDR3 is TGTGCCAGTAATGGGCGGGGTAGACGCACAGATACGCAGTATTTT.

Here the CDR3 reads CASSTDRAYEQYF. The CDR3 DNA reads TGTGCCAGTAGTACAGACAGGGCCTACGAGCAGTACTTC. The chain couples TRBV19 to TRBJ2-7, with TRBD1 matching over 7 bases. Per germline, CDR1 LNHDA and CDR2 SQIVND (reference sequence). The CDR3 has 13 residues. The ends lost 4 bases at V and 2 bases at J; junction bases unmatched: 2.

This sequence joins TRBV4-3 and TRBJ2-7; D possibly corresponds to TRBD1 (6 bases). The CDR3 totals 20 residues. Germline values: CDR1 LGHNA, CDR2 YSLEER. Trimming pared 0 bases from V and 3 bases from J, leaving 27 bases between. The CDR3 loop is CASSQEVRRGATGGYYEQYF. The CDR3 DNA follows: TGCGCCAGCAGCCAAGAAGTCCGTCGGGGCGCTACTGGGGGCTACTACGAGCAGTACTTC.

The chain couples TRBV30 to TRBJ1-2; D is perhaps TRBD1 (6 bases). V lost 2 bases, J lost 3 bases, and 10 bases lay in between. The V gene's germline CDR1 is GTSNPN and CDR2 SVGIG (reference sequence). CDR3 length: 13 residues. This chain's CDR3 is CAWSFPGDYGYTF. Here the CDR3 DNA reads TGTGCCTGGAGTTTCCCAGGGGACTATGGCTACACCTTC. The variable domain in full, with the rest retrieved from reference TRBV30 and TRBJ1-2, is SQTIHQWPATLVQPVGSPLSLECTVEGTSNPNLYWYRQAAGRGLQLLFYSVGIGQISSEVPQNLSASRPQDRQFILSSKKLLLSDSGFYLCAWSFPGDYGYTFGSGTRLTVV.

This sequence joins TRBV7-9 and TRBJ1-2; 7 bases line up with TRBD1. The ends lost 1 base at V and 4 bases at J; junction bases unmatched: 3. From germline, CDR1 is SEHNR and CDR2 FQNEAQ (reference sequence). The CDR3 consists of 14 residues. In DNA, the CDR3 is TGTGCCAGCAGCTTAGATCCAGGGGGCTATGGCTACACCTTC. Translating gives CASSLDPGGYGYTF. The variable domain in full, completed from reference TRBV7-9 and TRBJ1-2, reads DTGVSQNPRHKITKRGQNVTFRCDPISEHNRLYWYRQTLGQGPEFLTYFQNEAQLEKSRLLSDRFSAERPKGSFSTLEIQRTEQGDSAMYLCASSLDPGGYGYTFGSGTRLTVV.

This clone was seen only once. The sample holds other DNA sequences that translate to the same CDR3. The rearrangement joins TRBV11-2 to TRBJ2-7; no reliable D call. The CDR3 sequence is 12 residues long. V gave up 0 bases and J gave up 6 bases, with 6 bases separating them. Looked up from germline, CDR1 is SGHAT and CDR2 is FQNNGV. The CDR3 sequence: CASSLDRVEQYF. In DNA form, the CDR3 reads TGTGCCAGCAGCTTAGATAGGGTCGAGCAGTACTTC.

The chain couples TRBV28 to TRBJ2-4; possibly TRBD1 for D (5 bases). Per germline, CDR1 MDHEN and CDR2 SYDVKM. This CDR3 region has 15 residues. Between the trimmed V and J ends, which lost 1 base and 9 bases, there was a span of 16 bases. The CDR3 bases are TGTGCCAGCAGTTTATCCCTCAGGGATATGGGCATTCAGTACTTC. Translation gives CASSLSLRDMGIQYF.

The chain is built from TRBV27 and TRBJ2-7, with D possibly matching TRBD2 (6 bases). V was trimmed by 5 bases and J by 2 bases, leaving 10 bases between them. The CDR3 consists of 13 residues. Germline lookup yields CDR1 MNHEY and CDR2 SMNVEV (reference sequence). CDR3 sequence reads: CASSGAGPYEQYF. The CDR3 DNA sequence: TGTGCCAGCAGTGGGGCGGGACCCTACGAGCAGTACTTC.

The chain uses TRBV9 and TRBJ2-5; maybe TRBD2 (5 bases). The CDR3 runs to 15 residues. The V gene's germline CDR1 is SGDLS and CDR2 YYNGEE. V lost 0 bases and J 5 bases, leaving 14 bases between the germline ends. The CDR3 protein is CASSVDEGRQETQYF. Written as DNA, the CDR3 is TGTGCCAGCAGCGTAGACGAGGGCCGGCAGGAGACCCAGTACTTC.

This chain connects TRBV5-1 to TRBJ2-7; D may correspond to TRBD1 or TRBD2 (5 bases each). The ends were cut back, 6 bases at V and 3 bases at J, with 16 bases in the middle. This CDR3 has 14 amino acids. CDR1 is SGHRS and CDR2 is YFSETQ in the germline V gene. DNA of the CDR3: TGCGCCAGCAAGGGGAGTAGGGAGATCTACGAGCAGTACTTC. Translation gives CASKGSREIYEQYF.

The rearrangement links TRBV5-4 to TRBJ2-7, with TRBD2 identical over 9 bases. Germline CDR1 reads SGHNT; CDR2 reads YYREEE (reference sequence). The CDR3 extends over 17 amino acids. V lost 0 bases, J lost 2 bases, and 9 bases stayed unmatched. CDR3 DNA sequence: TGTGCCAGCAGCTTGGATAGCGGGAGCCTACGACCCTACGAGCAGTACTTC. Translating gives CASSLDSGSLRPYEQYF. Full variable domain (rest looked up from reference TRBV5-4 and TRBJ2-7): ETGVTQSPTHLIKTRGQQVTLRCSSQSGHNTVSWYQQALGQGPQFIFQYYREEENGRGNFPPRFSGLQFPNYSSELNVNALELDDSALYLCASSLDSGSLRPYEQYFGPGTRLTVT.

This clone was counted a single time. The V call is TRBV6-5, the J call TRBJ2-1, with 12 positions matching TRBD2. Looked up from germline, CDR1 is MNHEY and CDR2 is SVGAGI. The CDR3 runs to 16 residues. V was clipped by 0 bases and J by 8 bases; unmatched bases: 5. The CDR3 protein is CASSYSGLAGFDEQFF. The CDR3 DNA reads TGTGCCAGCAGTTACTCGGGACTAGCGGGTTTCGATGAGCAGTTCTTC.

The chain carries TRBV11-3 and TRBJ2-5; perhaps TRBD2 as D (6 bases). There are 15 residues in the CDR3. V was cut by 4 bases and J by 1 base, with 13 bases left in between. Per the germline V gene, CDR1 is SGHNT and CDR2 is YENEEA. CDR3 DNA: TGTGCCAGCAGCTCCCGGGACTCGTTCCAAGAGACCCAGTACTTC. This encodes CASSSRDSFQETQYF.

The rearrangement uses TRBV7-8 and TRBJ2-2, with 8 bases lining up with TRBD2. The germline CDR1 and CDR2 sequences are SGHVS and FQNEAQ. The CDR3 extends over 14 amino acids. After removal of 5 bases from V and 4 bases from J, the junction contained 3 bases not matched to a gene. The CDR3 DNA follows: TGTGCCAGCAGCCCGGGGGGGACCACCGGGGAGCTGTTTTTT. Its protein is CASSPGGTTGELFF.

J is TRBJ1-2 and V is TRBV21-1; the table gives TRBD1 as D, unverified against the DNA. TRBV21-1 is a pseudogene segment. There are 23 residues in the CDR3. The CDR3: CASSDQTPGQGSLSRLSNYGYTF. The CDR3 nucleotides read TGTGCCAGCAGCGATCAAACTCCGGGACAGGGGTCCCTCTCTAGACTTTCTAACTATGGCTACACCTTC.

The rearrangement links TRBV28 to TRBJ2-7; 12 nucleotides match TRBD2. Germline V CDR1 and CDR2: MDHEN, SYDVKM. The V and J ends lost 5 bases and 6 bases, in that order; junction bases with no gene match: 5. The CDR3 sequence is 14 residues long. DNA for the CDR3: TGTGCCAGCAGTGGACTAGCGGGAATCGGCGAGCAGTACTTC. It translates to CASSGLAGIGEQYF.

The rearrangement uses TRBV6-6 and TRBJ2-1; the D is unclear. The CDR3 covers 14 residues. Germline CDR1 is MNHNY and CDR2 is SVGAGI (reference sequence). V lost 0 bases and J lost 6, with 9 bases in between. CDR3 protein: CASSYSMGINEQFF. The DNA for the CDR3 is TGTGCCAGCAGTTACTCGATGGGGATCAATGAGCAGTTCTTC.

This chain connects TRBV11-2 to TRBJ2-5; D not resolved. Germline CDR1 reads SGHAT; CDR2 reads FQNNGV. This CDR3 is built from 17 residues. V was cut by 3 bases and J by 2 bases, with 19 bases left in between. CDR3 sequence: CASSFRPRDGLQETQYF. Here the CDR3 DNA reads TGTGCCAGCAGCTTCCGTCCCCGTGACGGATTGCAAGAGACCCAGTACTTC.